The rows below give T cell receptor beta chains drawn from one sample of a study of T cell responses to AZD1222 COVID-19 vaccine. Using immunoSEQ multiplex PCR, the repertoire was profiled, and TCRdb retains in-frame clones only, with some absent. The data show more than 75,000 clones, about 91% seen once. This sample comprised peripheral blood, obtained 28 days after the second AZD1222 dose. All receptors come from an adult who received the AZD1222 COVID-19 vaccine. The CDR3 runs from the conserved cysteine through the conserved F or W. The D gene is left open where the match is weak. Size is omitted from some rows. Given values are once, few, many or a class for expanded clones.

TGTGCCAGCAGCTCGGGACGGAACTATGGCTACACCTTC	CASSSGRNYGYTF	NA	TRBV5-6	NA	TRBJ1-2
TGTGCCAGCAGCCACCTAACGGGACGGACGACCTACGAGCAGTACTTC	CASSHLTGRTTYEQYF	NA	TRBV11-2	NA	TRBJ2-7
TGCGCCAGCAGCCGTCCCCAGGCCAGTTACAATGAGCAGTTCTTC	CASSRPQASYNEQFF	NA	TRBV4-3	NA	TRBJ2-1
TGTGCCAGTAGCCTGGACAGGGGAAGAGGGCAGCCCCAGCATTTT	CASSLDRGRGQPQHF	TRBD1	TRBV19	NA	TRBJ1-5
TGTGCCAGCAGTTTAGTGGGGGCGGATGGCTACACCTTC	CASSLVGADGYTF	NA	TRBV12-3/TRBV12-4	NA	TRBJ1-2
TGTGCCAGCAGCTTGGGGCGGGGACCTTGGGGCGAGCAGTACTTC	CASSLGRGPWGEQYF	NA	TRBV5-8	NA	TRBJ2-7
TGTGCCAGTAGTATAGCGGCAGGGGTGGCTGAAGCTTTCTTT	CASSIAAGVAEAFF	NA	TRBV19	NA	TRBJ1-1
TGTGCCAGCAGCTTTCAAAATCAGAATGAGCAGTTCTTC	CASSFQNQNEQFF	NA	TRBV7-9	NA	TRBJ2-1
TGTGCCAGCAACGGTGACGGGACTTTACAGTTCTTC	CASNGDGTLQFF	NA	TRBV7-9	NA	TRBJ2-1
TGTGCCAGCAGCCGCCCCACTAGCGGGAGAGACAATGAGCAGTTCTTC	CASSRPTSGRDNEQFF	TRBD2	TRBV7-6	NA	TRBJ2-1
TGTGCCAGCAGTTTGATACAGCCCAATCAGCCCCAGCATTTT	CASSLIQPNQPQHF	NA	TRBV28	NA	TRBJ1-5
TGTGCCAGCAGACGGGGTACTGGCGGAGGTGCCTACGAGCAGTACTTC	CASRRGTGGGAYEQYF	NA	TRBV5-6	NA	TRBJ2-7
TGTGCCAGCAGCCCGCGACTAGCGGGAGAGACCCAGTACTTC	CASSPRLAGETQYF	TRBD2	TRBV3-1/TRBV3-2	NA	TRBJ2-5
TGTGCCAGCAGTGATATGGGTACTGGAAACACCATATATTTT	CASSDMGTGNTIYF	NA	TRBV2	NA	TRBJ1-3
TGTGCCAGCAGTGAAGAAGGTGCGGGAGGGCCGATTATAACCGGGGAGCTGTTTTTT	CASSEEGAGGPIITGELFF	TRBD2	TRBV2	NA	TRBJ2-2
TGTGCCTGGGCCCCAGGGGATAGTCAGCCCCAGCATTTT	CAWAPGDSQPQHF	NA	TRBV30	NA	TRBJ1-5
TGCGCCAGCAGGCTAGCTTTAGGGCTAGGCGAGCAGTACTTC	CASRLALGLGEQYF	NA	TRBV5-1	NA	TRBJ2-7
TGCGCCAGCAGCCCGAGCGGGAGGGCCGCAGATACGCAGTATTTT	CASSPSGRAADTQYF	TRBD2	TRBV5-1	NA	TRBJ2-3
TGTGCCACGGGCCCCGGTTACACTGAAGCTTTCTTT	CATGPGYTEAFF	NA	TRBV9	NA	TRBJ1-1
TGTGCCAGCAGCTTAGAGCGGCTAGCGGGAGATCGAAACATTCAGTACTTC	CASSLERLAGDRNIQYF	TRBD2	TRBV11-2	NA	TRBJ2-4
TGTGCCAGCAGCCAAGAACTAGGGACTAGCGGGAGGGCCTCGGAGACCCAGTACTTC	CASSQELGTSGRASETQYF	TRBD2	TRBV3-1/TRBV3-2	NA	TRBJ2-5
TGTGCCAGCAGCGTGGGACGGTCTAGCAGTGAGCAGTTCTTC	CASSVGRSSSEQFF	NA	TRBV9	NA	TRBJ2-1
TGTGCCAGCAGCGACGCCCTGCAGGGAGAGACCCAGTACTTC	CASSDALQGETQYF	NA	TRBV5-4	NA	TRBJ2-5
TGTGCCAGCAGCTACGGGTTGTACACCGGGGAGCTGTTTTTT	CASSYGLYTGELFF	NA	TRBV7-2	NA	TRBJ2-2
TGCGCCAGCAGCTTGGCCTTCGGGTCAGATACGCAGTATTTT	CASSLAFGSDTQYF	NA	TRBV5-1	NA	TRBJ2-3
TGTGCCAGCAGCAGCCGGGACAGGGTCGCCTACGAGCAGTACTTC	CASSSRDRVAYEQYF	TRBD1	TRBV3-1/TRBV3-2	NA	TRBJ2-7
TGTGCCAGCAGTGAGCCCGGAGCGAACACCGGGGAGCTGTTTTTT	CASSEPGANTGELFF	NA	TRBV25-1	NA	TRBJ2-2
TGTGCCTGGCGCGGGCCAAACGGGGGGGAGACCCAGTACTTC	CAWRGPNGGETQYF	TRBD2	TRBV30	NA	TRBJ2-5
TGTGCCAGCAAACCCGATGAGGGGTTTTTGCAGTTCTTC	CASKPDEGFLQFF	NA	TRBV28	NA	TRBJ2-1
TGTGCCAGCAGCTTAGCGACCTCATGGGGGGACAGAAGCACCGGGGAGCTGTTTTTT	CASSLATSWGDRSTGELFF	NA	TRBV7-9	few	TRBJ2-2
TGTGCCAGCAGCCTTCCGACAGAGACCCAGTACTTC	CASSLPTETQYF	NA	TRBV28	NA	TRBJ2-5
TGTGCCAGCAGTCGGCAACTCTATGGCTACACCTTC	CASSRQLYGYTF	NA	TRBV28	NA	TRBJ1-2
TGTGCCAGCAGCTTAGTTCAGGACTACTACAATGAGCAGTTCTTC	CASSLVQDYYNEQFF	NA	TRBV11-2	NA	TRBJ2-1
TGTGCCAGCAGGGCTAGCGGGAGTGCATACAATGAGCAGTTCTTC	CASRASGSAYNEQFF	TRBD2	TRBV9	NA	TRBJ2-1
TGTGCCAGCACAAGAAGGGGGGCTGGGGCCAACGTCCTGACTTTC	CASTRRGAGANVLTF	NA	TRBV25-1	once	TRBJ2-6
TGTGCCAGCAGCCCGAGAGTGGGGTCGAACACCGGGGAGCTGTTTTTT	CASSPRVGSNTGELFF	NA	TRBV11-2	NA	TRBJ2-2
TGTGCCAGCAGACCGCCGGCGGCTGGGGCCAACGTCCTGACTTTC	CASRPPAAGANVLTF	NA	TRBV6-5	NA	TRBJ2-6
TGCGCCAGCAGTCCCCAACCGGACGGCTTCGCGAACACCGGGGAGCTGTTTTTT	CASSPQPDGFANTGELFF	NA	TRBV10-2	NA	TRBJ2-2
TGTGCCAGCAGTTACTCCCGACCGGGACTAGCGGCAACCTCCTACGAGCAGTACTTC	CASSYSRPGLAATSYEQYF	TRBD2	TRBV6-2/TRBV6-3	NA	TRBJ2-7
TGTGCCAGCAGCACAGTAGCGGGGTACAATGAGCAGTTCTTC	CASSTVAGYNEQFF	TRBD2	TRBV5-4	NA	TRBJ2-1
TGCGCCAGCGGGATGACAGGGGGCGGTGGCTACACCTTC	CASGMTGGGGYTF	TRBD1	TRBV5-1	NA	TRBJ1-2
TGTGCAACAGCAAGGCAGTCAGGCCATAATGAAAAACTGTTTTTT	CATARQSGHNEKLFF	NA	TRBV27	NA	TRBJ1-4
TGTGCCAGCAGTGGTCTCAGGGGTGAAGCTTTCTTT	CASSGLRGEAFF	NA	TRBV28	few	TRBJ1-1
TGTGCCAGCAGCTTAACACTAGCGGGAGAGCGAGAGACCCAGTACTTC	CASSLTLAGERETQYF	TRBD2	TRBV7-9	once	TRBJ2-5
TGTGCCAGCAGCCTGTCGGGAGCGAACACTGAAGCTTTCTTT	CASSLSGANTEAFF	NA	TRBV28	NA	TRBJ1-1
TGTGCCAGCAGCCTAACACAGGGCGGCTACGAGCAGTACTTC	CASSLTQGGYEQYF	NA	TRBV7-9	NA	TRBJ2-7
TGCGCCAGCAGCTTCAAAACAGGGGGCGCTGGGGCCAACGTCCTGACTTTC	CASSFKTGGAGANVLTF	TRBD1	TRBV5-1	NA	TRBJ2-6
TGCAGCGTAACCTGGGGCGGGCATTCACCCCTCCACTTT	CSVTWGGHSPLHF	NA	TRBV29-1	NA	TRBJ1-6
TGTGCCAGCTCATTGGTCGGGAGGGTCCATGAGCAGTTCTTC	CASSLVGRVHEQFF	TRBD2	TRBV18	few	TRBJ2-1
TGTGCCAGTAGTATAGTTAGTGGCGGGACTAGCACAGATACGCAGTATTTT	CASSIVSGGTSTDTQYF	NA	TRBV19	NA	TRBJ2-3
TGCGCCAGCAGCCAAGATCAAGGGCTAGCGGGTCGCTCCTACGAGCAGTACTTC	CASSQDQGLAGRSYEQYF	TRBD2	TRBV4-1	once	TRBJ2-7
TGCGCCAGCAGCTTGAACAGGGGGCTGAACGAGCAGTACTTC	CASSLNRGLNEQYF	TRBD1	TRBV5-1	NA	TRBJ2-7
TGTGCCAGCAGCCAAGGAGCCCAAACTGGTTACGAGCAGTACTTC	CASSQGAQTGYEQYF	NA	TRBV3-1/TRBV3-2	NA	TRBJ2-7
TGTGCCATCAGTGGAGACAGTAATCAGCCCCAGCATTTT	CAISGDSNQPQHF	NA	TRBV10-3	few	TRBJ1-5
TGTGCCAGCAGTCCGCCAGGGGGCCAATACGAGCAGTACTTC	CASSPPGGQYEQYF	TRBD1	TRBV28	NA	TRBJ2-7